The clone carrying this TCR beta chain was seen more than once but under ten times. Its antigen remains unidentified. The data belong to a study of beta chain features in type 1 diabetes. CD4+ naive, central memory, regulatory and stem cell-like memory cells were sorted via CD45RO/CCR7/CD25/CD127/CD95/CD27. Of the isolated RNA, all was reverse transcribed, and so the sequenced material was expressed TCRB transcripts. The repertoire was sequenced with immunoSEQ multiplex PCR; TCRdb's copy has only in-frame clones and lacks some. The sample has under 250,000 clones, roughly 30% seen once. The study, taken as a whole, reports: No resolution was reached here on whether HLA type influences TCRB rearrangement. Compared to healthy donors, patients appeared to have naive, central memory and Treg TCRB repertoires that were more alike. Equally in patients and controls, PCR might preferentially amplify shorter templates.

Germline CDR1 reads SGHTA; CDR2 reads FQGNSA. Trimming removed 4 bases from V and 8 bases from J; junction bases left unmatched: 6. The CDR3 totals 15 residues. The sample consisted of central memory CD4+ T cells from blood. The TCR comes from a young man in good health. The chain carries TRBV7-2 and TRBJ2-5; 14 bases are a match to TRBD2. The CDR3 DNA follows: TGTGCCAGCAGCTCGGAAGGACTAGCGGGGGGAACCCAGTACTTC. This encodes CASSSEGLAGGTQYF.